This T cell receptor beta chain was recorded in a study of blood T cell repertoires in COVID-19. Study-level information: Donors in the United States, Italy and Spain gave samples during acute or convalescent COVID-19.

The CDR3 is 16 amino acids. The germline gives CDR1 SGHTS, CDR2 YDEGEE. Trimming took 2 bases from V and 2 from J; bases not matched to a gene: 5. Assay used: immunoSEQ multiplex PCR; TCRdb lists only in-frame clones, some missing. The sample has 200,000 to 250,000 clones, around nine tenths seen once. Cohort allocation depended upon clinical history that participants reported. This TCR was sampled from a man under 40 who had recovered from COVID-19. The rearrangement uses TRBV5-8 and TRBJ2-1; TRBD2 agrees at 9 bases. Sequencing was carried out using PBMCs or T cells enriched from blood (not recorded which). The CDR3 region is CASSFFSGGTYNEQFF. The CDR3 nucleotides are TGTGCCAGCAGCTTCTTTAGCGGGGGAACCTACAATGAGCAGTTCTTC.